This TCR beta chain was retrieved from a study of CD8+ T cells in alopecia areata. With regard to this clone: The antigen is undetermined.

Extracted from the samples, RNA was reverse transcribed into cDNA to serve as the sequencing template. Clones were read by immunoSEQ multiplex PCR, and TCRdb kept only the in-frame ones, dropping some. The repertoire holds more than 11,000 clones, with around 50% as singletons. Sorting separated CD25+CD127- cells from the CD4+ cells of about 5 patients. The investigators collected lesional scalp punch biopsies and peripheral blood from alopecia areata patients. T lymphocytes (CD4+ and CD8+) were sorted from PBMCs. Study outcomes and limitations: Between patients, shared TCR sequences were less clear than in mice. This was possibly due in part to HLA diversity in the patient population.

In germline, CDR1 is MNHNS, CDR2 SASEGT. The J segment lost 8 bases and the V segment lost 4 bases, leaving 8 bases of the junction unmatched. This CDR3 spans 14 amino acids. The sequenced sample was CD4+ Tregs sorted from blood. The receptor's source is a human donor with alopecia areata. The chain has TRBV6-1 and TRBJ2-1; 7 bases match TRBD2. The CDR3 loop is CASSVPGGWYEQFF. The CDR3 coding sequence is TGTGCCAGCAGTGTTCCGGGAGGCTGGTATGAGCAGTTCTTC.